This TCR beta chain was captured in a study of blood T cell repertoires in COVID-19. The wider study: Samples taken during acute and convalescent COVID-19 were collected in the United States, Italy and Spain. Sample material is recorded as cDNA or gDNA derived from T cells, B-cell-depleted T cells, or PBMCs.

V was clipped by 2 bases and J by 3 bases; unmatched bases: 6. From germline, CDR1 is KGHSH and CDR2 LQKENI. This CDR3 has 16 amino acids. Original processing methods: It was from reference gene primer amplification that nucleated cell counts were estimated. This table comes from immunoSEQ multiplex PCR, and its TCRdb copy is limited to in-frame clones, with some not included. V and J calls and clone size come straight from that table; D and trimming were deduced from the DNA. Altogether some 170,000 clones are present, 82% being singletons, with the ten largest covering around 8%. This clone occurred once.

The sequenced sample consisted of peripheral blood. The TCR comes from a woman in her 70s with acute or convalescent COVID-19. The chain has TRBV18 and TRBJ2-1, with TRBD1 matching over 8 bases. Here the CDR3 reads CASSPRQGSDYNEQFF. CDR3 DNA: TGTGCCAGCTCACCAAGACAGGGGAGCGACTACAATGAGCAGTTCTTC.